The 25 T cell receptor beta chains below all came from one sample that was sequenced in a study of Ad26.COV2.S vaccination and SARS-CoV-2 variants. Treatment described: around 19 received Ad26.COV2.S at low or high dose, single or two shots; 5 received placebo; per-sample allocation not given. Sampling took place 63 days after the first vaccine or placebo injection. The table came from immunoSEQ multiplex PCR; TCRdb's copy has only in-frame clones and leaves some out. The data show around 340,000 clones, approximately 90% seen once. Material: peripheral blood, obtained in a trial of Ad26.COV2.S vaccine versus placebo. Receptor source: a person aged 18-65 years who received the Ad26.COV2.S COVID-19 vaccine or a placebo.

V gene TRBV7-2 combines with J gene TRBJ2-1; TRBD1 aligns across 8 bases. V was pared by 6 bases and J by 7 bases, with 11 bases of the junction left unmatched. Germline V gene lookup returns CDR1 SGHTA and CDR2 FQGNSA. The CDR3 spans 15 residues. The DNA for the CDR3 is TGTGCCAGCAGTTCGCCCCGGCAGGGGGCAAATGAGCAGTTCTTC. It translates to CASSSPRQGANEQFF.

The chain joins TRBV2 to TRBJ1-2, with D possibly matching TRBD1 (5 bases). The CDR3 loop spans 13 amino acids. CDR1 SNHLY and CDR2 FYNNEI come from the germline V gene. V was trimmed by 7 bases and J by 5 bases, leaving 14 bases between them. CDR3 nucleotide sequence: TGTGCCAGCAAGCAGGGCCCGTTTTATGGCTACACCTTC. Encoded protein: CASKQGPFYGYTF.

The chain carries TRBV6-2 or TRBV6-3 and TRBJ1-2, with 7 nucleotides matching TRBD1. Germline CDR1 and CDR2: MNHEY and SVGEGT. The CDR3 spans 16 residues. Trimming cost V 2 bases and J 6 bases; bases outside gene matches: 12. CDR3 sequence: CASSYDESRTGDGYTF. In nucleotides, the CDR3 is TGTGCCAGCAGTTACGACGAAAGTAGGACAGGTGATGGCTACACCTTC.

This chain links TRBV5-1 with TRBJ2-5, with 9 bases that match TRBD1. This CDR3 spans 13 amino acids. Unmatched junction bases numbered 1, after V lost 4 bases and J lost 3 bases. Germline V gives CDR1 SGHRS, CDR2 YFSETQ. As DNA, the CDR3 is TGCGCCAGCAGCAGGACAGGGGAAGAGACCCAGTACTTC. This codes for CASSRTGEETQYF.

For the CDR3, the DNA is TGTGCCAGCAGCTTAGGAGGGCCTATGAGCAATCAGCCCCAGCATTTT. It codes for CASSLGGPMSNQPQHF. This chain uses TRBV5-6 with TRBJ1-5; D call uncertain. The germline gives CDR1 SGHDT, CDR2 YYEEEE. The length of the CDR3 is 16 residues. The V end lost 2 bases, the J end lost 1 base, and 13 bases lay between the germline ends.

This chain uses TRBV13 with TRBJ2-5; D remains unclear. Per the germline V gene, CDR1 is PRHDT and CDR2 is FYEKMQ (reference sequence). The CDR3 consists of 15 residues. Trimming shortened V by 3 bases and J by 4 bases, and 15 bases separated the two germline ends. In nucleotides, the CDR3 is TGTGCCAGCAGCTTCCCCCACGCCCCGGGAGAGACCCAGTACTTC. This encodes CASSFPHAPGETQYF.

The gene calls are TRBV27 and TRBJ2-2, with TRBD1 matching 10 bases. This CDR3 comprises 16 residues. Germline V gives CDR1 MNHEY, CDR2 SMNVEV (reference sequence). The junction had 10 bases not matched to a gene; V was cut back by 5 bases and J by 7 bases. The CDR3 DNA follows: TGTGCCAGCAGTCTCTCCGGGACAGGGGATATCGGGGAGCTGTTTTTT. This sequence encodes CASSLSGTGDIGELFF.

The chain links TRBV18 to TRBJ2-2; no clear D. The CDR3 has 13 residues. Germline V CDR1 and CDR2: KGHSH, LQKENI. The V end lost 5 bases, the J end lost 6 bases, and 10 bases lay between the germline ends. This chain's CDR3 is CASSNLAPGELFF. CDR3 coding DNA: TGTGCCAGCTCAAACTTAGCCCCCGGGGAGCTGTTTTTT.

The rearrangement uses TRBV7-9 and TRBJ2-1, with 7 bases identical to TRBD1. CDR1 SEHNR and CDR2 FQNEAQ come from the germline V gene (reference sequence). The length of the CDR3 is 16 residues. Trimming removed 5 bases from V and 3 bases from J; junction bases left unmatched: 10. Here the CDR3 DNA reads TGTGCCAGCAGCCTAAGATCGGGACAGAGCTACAATGAGCAGTTCTTC. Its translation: CASSLRSGQSYNEQFF.

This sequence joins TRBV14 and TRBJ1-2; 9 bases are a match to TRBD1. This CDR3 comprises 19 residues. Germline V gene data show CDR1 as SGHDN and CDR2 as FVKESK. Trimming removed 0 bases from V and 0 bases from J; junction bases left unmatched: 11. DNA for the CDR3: TGTGCCAGCAGCCAAGACTACGGACAGGGGAGGGGAGCTAACTATGGCTACACCTTC. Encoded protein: CASSQDYGQGRGANYGYTF.

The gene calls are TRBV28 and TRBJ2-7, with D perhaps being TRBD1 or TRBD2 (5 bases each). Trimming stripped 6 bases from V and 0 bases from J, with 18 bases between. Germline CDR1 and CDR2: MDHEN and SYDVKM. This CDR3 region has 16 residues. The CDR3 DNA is TGTGCCAGCAGGGTTCGGGACGGAAAGAGCTCCTACGAGCAGTACTTC. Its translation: CASRVRDGKSSYEQYF. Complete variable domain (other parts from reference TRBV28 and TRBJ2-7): DVKVTQSSRYLVKRTGEKVFLECVQDMDHENMFWYRQDPGLGLRLIYFSYDVKMKEKGDIPEGYSVSREKKERFSLILESASTNQTSMYLCASRVRDGKSSYEQYFGPGTRLTVT.

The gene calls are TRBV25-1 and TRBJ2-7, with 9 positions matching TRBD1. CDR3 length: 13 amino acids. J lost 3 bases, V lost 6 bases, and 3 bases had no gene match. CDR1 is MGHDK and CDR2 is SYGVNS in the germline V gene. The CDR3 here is CASRGQGRYEQYF. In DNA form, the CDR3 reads TGTGCCAGCAGGGGACAGGGTCGCTACGAGCAGTACTTC.

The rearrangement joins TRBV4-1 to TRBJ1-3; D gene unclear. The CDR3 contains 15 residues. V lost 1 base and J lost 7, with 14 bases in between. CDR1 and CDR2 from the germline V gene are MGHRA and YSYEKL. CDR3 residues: CASSQASGFGNTIYF. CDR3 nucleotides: TGCGCCAGCAGCCAAGCGTCGGGCTTCGGGAACACCATATATTTT.

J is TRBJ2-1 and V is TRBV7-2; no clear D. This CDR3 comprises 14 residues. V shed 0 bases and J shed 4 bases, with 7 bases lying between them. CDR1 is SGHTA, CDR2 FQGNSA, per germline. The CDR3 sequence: CASSLALVYNEQFF. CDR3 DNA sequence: TGTGCCAGCAGCTTAGCTTTAGTTTACAATGAGCAGTTCTTC.

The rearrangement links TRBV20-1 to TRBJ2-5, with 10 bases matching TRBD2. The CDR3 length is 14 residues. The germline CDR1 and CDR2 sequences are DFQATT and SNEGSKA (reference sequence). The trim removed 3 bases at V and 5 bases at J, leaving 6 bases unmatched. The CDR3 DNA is TGCAGTGCTAGTCTAGCGGGGGCTTCGGAGACCCAGTACTTC. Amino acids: CSASLAGASETQYF.

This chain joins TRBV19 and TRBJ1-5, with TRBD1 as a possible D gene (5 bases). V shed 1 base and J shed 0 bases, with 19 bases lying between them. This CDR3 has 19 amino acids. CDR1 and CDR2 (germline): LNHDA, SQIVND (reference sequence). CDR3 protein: CASSIVSVIWGVSNQPQHF. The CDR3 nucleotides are TGTGCCAGTAGTATAGTATCGGTCATTTGGGGGGTTAGCAATCAGCCCCAGCATTTT.

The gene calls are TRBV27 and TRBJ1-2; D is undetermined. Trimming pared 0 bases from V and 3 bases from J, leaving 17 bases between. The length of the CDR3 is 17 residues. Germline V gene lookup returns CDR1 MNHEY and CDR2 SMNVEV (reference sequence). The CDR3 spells CASSLSKSRRTDYGYTF. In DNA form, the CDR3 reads TGTGCCAGCAGTTTATCCAAGTCACGCCGGACTGACTATGGCTACACCTTC.

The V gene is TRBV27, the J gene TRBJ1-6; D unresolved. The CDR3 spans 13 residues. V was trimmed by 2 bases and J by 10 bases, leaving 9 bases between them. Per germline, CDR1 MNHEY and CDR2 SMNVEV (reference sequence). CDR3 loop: CASSLLRQSPLHF. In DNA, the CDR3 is TGTGCCAGCAGTTTACTTCGTCAATCACCCCTCCACTTT.

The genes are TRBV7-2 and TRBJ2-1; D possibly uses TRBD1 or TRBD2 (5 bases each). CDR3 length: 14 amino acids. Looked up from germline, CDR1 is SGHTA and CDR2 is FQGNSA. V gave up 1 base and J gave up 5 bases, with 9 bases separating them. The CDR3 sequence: CASSLGGTDNEQFF. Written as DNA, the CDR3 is TGTGCCAGCAGCTTAGGGGGGACCGACAATGAGCAGTTCTTC.

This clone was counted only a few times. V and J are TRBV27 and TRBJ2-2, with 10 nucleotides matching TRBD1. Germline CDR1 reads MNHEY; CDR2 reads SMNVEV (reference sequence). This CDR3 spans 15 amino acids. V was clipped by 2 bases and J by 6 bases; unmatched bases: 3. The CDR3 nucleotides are TGTGCCAGCAGTTTAAGACAGGGGGCCGCCGGGGAGCTGTTTTTT. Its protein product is CASSLRQGAAGELFF.

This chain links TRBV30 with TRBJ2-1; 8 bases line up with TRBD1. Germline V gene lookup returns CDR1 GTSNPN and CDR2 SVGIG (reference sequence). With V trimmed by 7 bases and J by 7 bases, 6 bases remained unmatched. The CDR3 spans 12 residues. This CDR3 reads CASLRGPNEQFF. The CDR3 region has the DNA TGTGCCTCTCTCAGGGGGCCGAATGAGCAGTTCTTC.

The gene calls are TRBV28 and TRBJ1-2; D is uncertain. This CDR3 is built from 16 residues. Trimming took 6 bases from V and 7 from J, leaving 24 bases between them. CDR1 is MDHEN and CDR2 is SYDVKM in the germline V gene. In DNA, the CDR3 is TGTGCCAGCAGCCAGAATACCTTTGGTCTTGGGGTTGGCTACACCTTC. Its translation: CASSQNTFGLGVGYTF.

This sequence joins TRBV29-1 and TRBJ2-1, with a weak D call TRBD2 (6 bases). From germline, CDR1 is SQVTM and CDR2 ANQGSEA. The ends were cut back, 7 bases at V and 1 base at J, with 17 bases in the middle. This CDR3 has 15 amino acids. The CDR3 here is CSAPLRSGSYNEQFF. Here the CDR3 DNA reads TGCAGCGCTCCTCTCAGGAGCGGGTCCTACAATGAGCAGTTCTTC.

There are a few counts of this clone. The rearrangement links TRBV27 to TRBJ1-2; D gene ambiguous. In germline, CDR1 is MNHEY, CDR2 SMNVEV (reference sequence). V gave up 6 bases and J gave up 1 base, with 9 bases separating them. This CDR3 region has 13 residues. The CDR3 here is CASRGEINYGYTF. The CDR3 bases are TGTGCCAGCAGAGGAGAAATTAACTATGGCTACACCTTC.

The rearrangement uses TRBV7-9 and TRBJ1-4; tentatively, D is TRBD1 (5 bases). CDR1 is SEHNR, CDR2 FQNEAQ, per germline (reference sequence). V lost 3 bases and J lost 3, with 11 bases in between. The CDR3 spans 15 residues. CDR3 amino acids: CASSLKRGPNEKLFF. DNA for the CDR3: TGTGCCAGCAGCTTGAAAAGGGGTCCTAATGAAAAACTGTTTTTT.